The rows below give T cell receptor beta chains drawn from one sample of a study of naive and memory T cell subsets. TCRdb used MiXCR to reprocess the UMI-ligation and nested PCR reads, holding one entry per CDR3 protein. The repertoire includes approximately 140,000 distinct CDR3 sequences, over 15% of them detected once, and roughly 0.14% sits in the top ten. Sequences were obtained from naive CD4+ T cells from blood. Source of these receptors: a human donor in good health. CDR3s include the opening cysteine and the closing phenylalanine or tryptophan. D genes are given only for firm matches. Size values are once, few and many counts, or a class for expanded clones, and some rows have none.

D	J	size	V	DNA	CDR3
NA	TRBJ2-1	few	TRBV10-3	TGTGCCATCAGCGGAGGGATTTGGCAGTTCTTC	CAISGGIWQFF
NA	TRBJ1-3	once	TRBV29-1	TGCAGCGTTGCTGGGGCTGTGGGGGGAAACACCATATATTTT	CSVAGAVGGNTIYF
NA	TRBJ2-1	few	TRBV7-2	TGTGCCAGCAGCATTTTCCTCGAGCAGTTCTTC	CASSIFLEQFF
NA	TRBJ2-5	NA	TRBV6-2/TRBV6-3	TGTGCCAGCTGTAAAAGGGGGATAGAGACCCAGTACTTC	CASCKRGIETQYF
TRBD1	TRBJ2-7	many	TRBV18	TGTGCCAGCTCACCCGGGACAGGGTTCCCTCACGACGAGCAGTACTTC	CASSPGTGFPHDEQYF
NA	TRBJ2-6	few	TRBV2	TGTGCCAGCAGTGATAGGTCTGGGGCCAACGTCCTGACTTTC	CASSDRSGANVLTF
NA	TRBJ1-1	few	TRBV29-1	TGCAGCGTCCGGGGAGGCGCTGAAGCTTTCTTT	CSVRGGAEAFF
NA	TRBJ2-5	NA	TRBV12-3/TRBV12-4	TGTGCCAGCAACCCTGAGGGGAGGTCGGGCAAAGAGACCCAGTACTTC	CASNPEGRSGKETQYF
NA	TRBJ1-5	many	TRBV5-1	TGTGCCAGCAGCTTGGAAGGGAGCAATCAGCCCCAGCATTTT	CASSLEGSNQPQHF
TRBD1	TRBJ2-3	few	TRBV5-1	TGCGCCAGCAGCTCCACAGGGGTTTTAGCAGATACGCAGTATTTT	CASSSTGVLADTQYF
TRBD2	TRBJ2-7	few	TRBV5-1	TGCGCCAGCAGCTTGTTAGCGGGAGGGCCGTTCTACGAGCAGTACTTC	CASSLLAGGPFYEQYF
TRBD2	TRBJ2-7	NA	TRBV7-9	TGTGCCAGCAGCTTAGGGGCGGGGGGAACCTACGAGCAGTACTTC	CASSLGAGGTYEQYF
TRBD2	TRBJ2-7	few	TRBV5-1	TGCGCCAGCAGCTTGGTGCTAGCGGGAGGATACGAGCAGTACTTC	CASSLVLAGGYEQYF
TRBD1	TRBJ1-4	few	TRBV12-3/TRBV12-4	TGTGCCAGCAGCCCCACAGGGGGGAAACTGTTTTTT	CASSPTGGKLFF